This T cell receptor beta chain was recorded in a study of blood T cell repertoires in COVID-19. Turning to the study itself: The analysed material was cDNA or gDNA that came from T cells, B-cell-depleted T cells, or PBMCs.

From germline, CDR1 is SGHVS and CDR2 FNYEAQ. The CDR3 is made up of 13 amino acids. Between the trimmed V and J ends, which lost 5 bases and 1 base, there was a span of 6 bases. Assay: immunoSEQ multiplex PCR; the TCRdb copy retains only in-frame clones and omits some. The table lists 210,000 or so clones, around 92% of them singletons. The sample consisted of peripheral blood. This chain uses TRBV7-6 with TRBJ2-1, with D unclear. The TCR was taken from a man aged 25-45 years with acute or convalescent COVID-19. CDR3 residues: CASSPISYNEQFF. The DNA of the CDR3 is TGTGCCAGCAGCCCTATTTCCTACAATGAGCAGTTCTTC.